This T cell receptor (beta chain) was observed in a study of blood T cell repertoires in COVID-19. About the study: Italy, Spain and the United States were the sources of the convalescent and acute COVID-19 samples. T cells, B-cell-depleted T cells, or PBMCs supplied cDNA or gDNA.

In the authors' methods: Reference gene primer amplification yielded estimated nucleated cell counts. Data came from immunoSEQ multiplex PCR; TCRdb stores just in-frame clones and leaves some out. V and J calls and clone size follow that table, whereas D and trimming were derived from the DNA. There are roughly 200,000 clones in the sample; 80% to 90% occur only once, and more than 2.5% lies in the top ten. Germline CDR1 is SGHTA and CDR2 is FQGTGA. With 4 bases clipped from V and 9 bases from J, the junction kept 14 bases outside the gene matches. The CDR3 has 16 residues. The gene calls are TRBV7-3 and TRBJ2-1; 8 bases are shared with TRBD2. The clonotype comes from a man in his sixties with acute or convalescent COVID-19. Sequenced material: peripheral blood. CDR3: CASSSRDSGAGGEQFF. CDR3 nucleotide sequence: TGTGCCAGCAGCTCCCGGGACTCCGGCGCGGGGGGTGAGCAGTTCTTC.